A single sample gave rise to the 12 T cell receptor beta chains below, sequenced in a study of glioma-infiltrating T cells (dated by TCRdb to the mid-2010s). Sequencing instrument: Illumina MiSeq. TCR alpha and beta CDR3 regions were amplified with the iRepertoire nested amplicon-rescue multiplex PCR (arm-PCR) platform from RNA. TCRdb reprocessing: public reads trimmed at Q25 with fastp, clones called with MiXCR, in-frame beta chains kept. Rows are unified per CDR3 protein, each entry keeping the most common DNA and genes. A total of about 45,000 distinct CDR3 sequences appear in this sample, about 20% of them only once. The top ten constitute roughly 6% of the sample. Source material: glioma tissue, nonneoplastic brain tissue, or PBMCs (not recorded which). These receptors were obtained from a human donor with low-grade glioma or glioblastoma, undergoing nonglioma brain surgery, or in good health (not recorded which).

This clonotype was counted many times. The chain uses TRBV18 and TRBJ2-3; TRBD1 agrees at 10 bases. Germline V CDR1 and CDR2: KGHSH, LQKENI. The V gene end was trimmed by 6 bases and the J gene end by 5 bases; junction bases not matched to a gene: 8. This CDR3 spans 15 amino acids. This chain's CDR3 is CASSPPGQGKDTQYF. CDR3 nucleotide sequence: TGTGCCAGCTCGCCTCCGGGACAGGGGAAAGATACGCAGTATTTT.

Regarding this clonotype: Given a much more abundant clone one base away, this may be a read error. The CDR3 nucleotides are TGTGCCATCGGTGAGGCGAACAGGGAAATCACAGATACGCAGTATTTT. This gives the protein CAIGEANREITDTQYF. V usage is TRBV10-3 and J usage is TRBJ2-3, with D maybe TRBD1 (6 bases). This CDR3 region has 16 residues. Germline-derived CDR1 and CDR2 are ENHRY and SYGVKD.

Details on this clonotype: At one end the junction does not follow the germline gene, possibly because of a read error. This CDR3 reads CARSYHSGRLGGQSTDTQYF. CDR3 nucleotide sequence: TGTGCCAGGAGTTACCATAGCGGGAGGCTAGGAGGTCAAAGCACAGATACGCAGTATTTT. This chain connects TRBV6-5 to TRBJ2-3; 10 nucleotides align to TRBD2. The CDR3 has 20 residues. CDR1 is MNHEY and CDR2 is SVGAGI in the germline V gene.

This clonotype was counted at least ten times. The chain combines TRBV24-1 with TRBJ2-5; no clear D. The germline gives CDR1 KGHDR, CDR2 SFDVKD. Trimming shortened V by 9 bases and J by 5 bases, and 18 bases separated the two germline ends. CDR3 length: 14 residues. The CDR3 here is CATQSSIGEETQYF. DNA for the CDR3: TGTGCCACCCAGAGCTCAATCGGCGAGGAGACCCAGTACTTC.

The table lists this clonotype with many counts. The chain uses TRBV7-2 and TRBJ2-7; 13 nucleotides align to TRBD2. The CDR3 spans 15 residues. With 5 bases clipped from V and 2 bases from J, the junction kept 3 bases outside the gene matches. Per germline, CDR1 SGHTA and CDR2 FQGNSA. The CDR3 DNA follows: TGTGCCAGCAGCCTAACTAGCGGGGGGGCCTACGAGCAGTACGTC. Translating it yields CASSLTSGGAYEQYV.

This clonotype was counted at least ten times. The chain joins TRBV19 to TRBJ2-2, with D possibly TRBD2 on 6 matching bases. Germline assignment: CDR1 LNHDA and CDR2 SQIVND (reference sequence). The CDR3 covers 15 residues. Trimming left V 7 bases short and J 5 bases short, with 17 bases between. The CDR3 protein is CASTLRSAGTGELFF. CDR3 nucleotides: TGTGCCAGTACCCTCCGTTCGGCGGGGACCGGGGAGCTGTTTTTT.

In its sample, this clonotype was seen many times. The genes are TRBV20-1 and TRBJ1-4; 8 bases agree with TRBD1. The junction had 2 bases not matched to a gene; V was cut back by 4 bases and J by 4 bases. Germline V gene data show CDR1 as DFQATT and CDR2 as SNEGSKA (reference sequence). This CDR3 is 13 amino acids long. DNA of the CDR3: TGCAGTGCTATTGACAGGGGTAATGAAAAACTGTTTTTT. Residues: CSAIDRGNEKLFF.

Many counts were recorded for this clonotype. This sequence joins TRBV27 and TRBJ1-5, with no clear D. From germline, CDR1 is MNHEY and CDR2 SMNVEV (reference sequence). Trimming pared 2 bases from V and 0 bases from J, leaving 8 bases between. The CDR3 loop spans 15 amino acids. The CDR3 region has the DNA TGTGCCAGCAGTTTAGTCCCACCTAGCAATCAGCCCCAGCATTTT. Its protein product is CASSLVPPSNQPQHF.

This clonotype was seen many times. This chain connects TRBV12-3 or TRBV12-4 to TRBJ2-2; D gene uncertain. The V end lost 6 bases, the J end lost 0 bases, and 5 bases lay between the germline ends. The CDR3 is made up of 13 amino acids. The CDR3 coding sequence is TGTGCCAGCAGGGCTACGAACACCGGGGAGCTGTTTTTT. This codes for CASRATNTGELFF.

In this sample, this clonotype turned up many times. The J gene is TRBJ2-7, the V gene TRBV6-2 or TRBV6-3; 10 nucleotides line up with TRBD2. The CDR3 has 17 amino acids. V gave up 4 bases and J gave up 3 bases; unmatched junction bases: 12. Germline-derived CDR1 and CDR2 are MNHEY and SVGEGT. CDR3 residues: CASSFDPLAGVDYEQYF. The CDR3 DNA sequence: TGTGCCAGCAGTTTTGACCCCCTAGCGGGAGTCGACTACGAGCAGTACTTC.

This clonotype has ten or more counts. The chain recombines TRBV10-2 with TRBJ1-1; D is uncertain. V gave up 0 bases and J gave up 4 bases, with 3 bases separating them. CDR3 size: 12 residues. Germline CDR1 reads WSHSY; CDR2 reads SAAADI. CDR3 nucleotides: TGCGCCAGCAGTGAGTCAGGCACTGAAGCTTTCTTT. Residues: CASSESGTEAFF.

The gene calls are TRBV5-1 and TRBJ2-7, with 7 nucleotides matching TRBD1. The trim removed 1 base at V and 5 bases at J, leaving 3 bases unmatched. The V gene's germline CDR1 is SGHRS and CDR2 YFSETQ. The CDR3 runs 13 residues. CDR3 DNA sequence: TGCGCCAGCAGCTTGACAGGGGCCCACGAGCAGTACTTC. It is translated as CASSLTGAHEQYF.